This T cell receptor (beta chain) was captured in a study of T-cell reconstitution after alpha-beta-depleted transplantation in children. Molecular barcoding with unique molecular identifiers was used for the TCRbeta library. A single record per CDR3 protein comes from TCRdb applying MiXCR to the PCR reads. The data contain about 400,000 distinct CDR3 sequences, over 20% of them singletons. The origin of this receptor is a human donor who donated a stem cell graft to a child with acute myeloid leukemia. This specimen was PBMCs from the stem cell graft donor, taken from the stem cell graft.

The CDR3 nucleotides read TGTGCCAGCAGTCCGAGCGGGACTACTGGGGCCAACGTCCTGACTTTC. Translating it yields CASSPSGTTGANVLTF. This sequence joins TRBV12-3 or TRBV12-4 and TRBJ2-6, with TRBD2 identical over 7 bases. V shed 5 bases and J 2 bases; nucleotides not matched to a gene: 6. This CDR3 region has 16 residues.